A selection of T cell receptor beta chains follows, all from one sample in a study of shared clonotypes between healthy human individuals. The method was immunoSEQ multiplex PCR; TCRdb's version includes in-frame clones alone and lacks a portion of them. Here the sample spans about 520,000 clones, 90% to 96% being singletons. Sequenced sample: naive CD4+ T cells sorted from blood. All receptors derive from a woman aged 25-40 years in good health. Both conserved end residues are part of each CDR3. A D gene is named only where the DNA matches it firmly.

TRBV5-4 TRBD2 CASSSSGGSYEQYF
TRBV6-1 . CASSVMNTEAFF
TRBV27 . CASNPRGEGVNEQFF
TRBV7-6 . CASSLEGAGTGNTIYF
TRBV2 . CASLDSPQETQYF
TRBV6-6 . CASRGVAGFDEQYF
TRBV4-1 TRBD2 CASSPQGLAGVSGANVLTF
TRBV5-1 . CASSPRDFNSYEQYF
TRBV10-3 TRBD1 CAIRPGTDTDTQYF
TRBV19 . CASSSRTEGSSYEQYF
TRBV6-6 . CASRGPRDTSFYGYTF
TRBV7-3 . CASSLMPPSRINYGYTF
TRBV27 TRBD2 CASSSYGLAGVRPYF
TRBV18 TRBD1 CASSLDRDLSGNYGYTF
TRBV29-1 TRBD2 CSVDLAGLNEQFF
TRBV2 TRBD2 CASKWEAGGPGDTQYF
TRBV7-2 . CASSGTQSSYEQYF
TRBV28 . CASSLRQKSYNEQFF
TRBV5-1 . CASSLQSGTDTQYF
TRBV5-1 . CASSPSGDTQYF
TRBV7-9 . CASSSPGLDEQYF
TRBV5-1 . CASRRARGEQYF
TRBV10-2 . CASRGNSNQPQHF
TRBV4-1 TRBD2 CASSLSGTSGRDEQFF
TRBV11-2 TRBD2 CASSSLSGRAPNEQYF
TRBV13 . CASSGAKDTQYF
TRBV7-2 TRBD1 CASRPGTGYEQYF
TRBV20-1 . CSARKPETQYF
TRBV4-1 . CASSQVVDSSMGTQYF